Included here is one TCR beta chain sequence, with context. Germline CDR1 is SGDLS and CDR2 is YYNGEE. The CDR3 is made up of 16 amino acids. The V gene lost 2 bases and the J gene lost 4 bases, with 18 bases spanning the gap. This sample is drawn from a study of cytomegalovirus exposure and HLA in healthy donors. Primers for the PCR totalled 60 Vbeta and 13 Jbeta. Produced via immunoSEQ multiplex PCR; TCRdb's table is partial and in-frame only. This table has roughly 100,000 clones, more than 75% appearing once. Sequenced material: PBMCs. The genes are TRBV9 and TRBJ2-5; TRBD2 is a possible D gene (6 bases). This clonotype originated in a woman between 50 and 59 years old in good health and CMV-seropositive. CDR3 sequence (DNA): TGTGCCAGCAGCGTCGCCCCCGTAAGGAGGGGAGAGACCCAGTACTTC. It encodes CASSVAPVRRGETQYF.